The T cell receptor beta chain under discussion was sequenced for a study of blood T cell repertoires in COVID-19. Germline V lookup: CDR1 WSHSY, CDR2 SAAADI. The ends were cut back, 6 bases at V and 13 bases at J, with 9 bases in the middle. CDR3 length: 10 residues. Sequencing used immunoSEQ multiplex PCR; TCRdb keeps in-frame clones, though not all of them. Of around 75,000 clones in the sample, approximately 80% were seen once. Patients in Seattle were enrolled during active infection, then followed longitudinally. The sequenced sample was peripheral blood. The chain combines TRBV10-2 with TRBJ2-2, with TRBD1 as a possible D gene (6 bases). The sequence was obtained from a man between 45 and 60 years old with COVID-19, enrolled during active disease. CDR3 residues: CASRGAWLFF. CDR3 DNA sequence: TGCGCCAGCAGGGGGGCTTGGCTGTTTTTT.